This entry lists 32 T cell receptor beta chains sequenced from one sample in a study of PD-1 blockade in classical Hodgkin lymphoma. Following autologous stem cell transplantation, relapse occurred in every patient, and exposure to brentuximab vedotin varied. The table came from immunoSEQ multiplex PCR; TCRdb's copy has only in-frame clones and leaves some out. The sample lists about 94,000 clones; 75% to 90% were seen once. Sequencing used peripheral blood mononuclear cells (PBMCs), obtained before the second cycle of nivolumab. All receptors derive from a human donor with classical Hodgkin lymphoma.

V is TRBV7-2 and J is TRBJ2-7; tentatively, D is TRBD1 (5 bases). The germline CDR1 and CDR2 sequences are SGHTA and FQGNSA. V was pared by 3 bases and J by 2 bases, with 8 bases between. The CDR3 is made up of 13 amino acids. The CDR3 DNA reads as TGTGCCAGCAGCTTGGGCAGGGCCTACGAGCAGTACTTC. Translation gives CASSLGRAYEQYF.

V usage is TRBV14 and J usage is TRBJ2-7; the match to TRBD2 covers 8 bases. Germline assignment: CDR1 SGHDN and CDR2 FVKESK. CDR3 length: 16 residues. The junction had 10 bases not matched to a gene; V was cut back by 0 bases and J by 6 bases. CDR3: CASSQDRSGGTSEQYF. Here the CDR3 DNA reads TGTGCCAGCAGCCAAGATAGAAGCGGGGGAACCTCCGAGCAGTACTTC.

The V gene is TRBV5-5, the J gene TRBJ2-7; D is ambiguous. The V gene lost 3 bases and the J gene lost 6 bases, with 16 bases spanning the gap. The CDR3 is 14 amino acids. The germline V gene encodes CDR1 SGHKS and CDR2 YYEKEE (reference sequence). In DNA, the CDR3 is TGTGCCAGCAGCTCGCGACCAACTCCAATCGAGCAGTACTTC. Translated, it gives CASSSRPTPIEQYF.

The V gene is TRBV5-8, the J gene TRBJ2-1; D is uncertain. Trimming took 5 bases from V and 12 from J, leaving 12 bases between them. The germline V gene has CDR1 SGHTS and CDR2 YDEGEE. The CDR3 is 11 amino acids. CDR3 in amino acids: CASSGPTGQFF. The CDR3 region has the DNA TGTGCCAGCAGTGGACCCACCGGGCAGTTCTTC.

The chain joins TRBV7-2 to TRBJ1-4, with TRBD1 identical over 9 bases. The germline CDR1 and CDR2 sequences are SGHTA and FQGNSA. The CDR3 is made up of 17 amino acids. The V gene end was trimmed by 5 bases and the J gene end by 3 bases; junction bases not matched to a gene: 10. The chain's CDR3 is CASSTRTGEAANEKLFF. CDR3 DNA sequence: TGTGCCAGCAGCACGAGGACAGGGGAGGCGGCTAATGAAAAACTGTTTTTT.

This clone was seen once. This chain connects TRBV28 to TRBJ1-3; the D gene is possibly TRBD1 (5 bases). CDR1 is MDHEN, CDR2 SYDVKM, per germline. The CDR3 runs to 12 residues. V gave up 5 bases and J gave up 9 bases, with 11 bases separating them. The CDR3 loop reads CASSVQDGTIYF. In nucleotides, the CDR3 is TGTGCCAGCAGTGTACAGGACGGCACCATATATTTT.

The V and J genes are TRBV5-4 and TRBJ1-4, with D hard to call. Germline values: CDR1 SGHNT, CDR2 YYREEE (reference sequence). This CDR3 region has 14 residues. Trimming shortened V by 4 bases and J by 6 bases, and 13 bases separated the two germline ends. The CDR3 is CASSRAHGDEKLFF. The CDR3 DNA sequence: TGTGCCAGCAGCCGGGCGCACGGGGATGAAAAACTGTTTTTT.

In this sample, this clone turned up once. This chain joins TRBV19 and TRBJ2-7, with D perhaps TRBD1 or TRBD2 (6 bases each). Trimming shortened V by 1 base and J by 2 bases, and 15 bases separated the two germline ends. Per the germline V gene, CDR1 is LNHDA and CDR2 is SQIVND (reference sequence). The CDR3 sequence is 16 residues long. This CDR3 is CASSIAAGGLTYEQYF. The DNA for the CDR3 is TGTGCCAGTAGTATAGCTGCCGGGGGCCTAACCTACGAGCAGTACTTC.

This clone turned up a few times. The CDR3 is CASSIDRAQPQHF. The CDR3 coding sequence is TGTGCCAGTAGTATAGATAGGGCTCAGCCCCAGCATTTT. This sequence joins TRBV19 and TRBJ1-5, with D unclear. The CDR3 covers 13 residues. Looked up from germline, CDR1 is LNHDA and CDR2 is SQIVND (reference sequence). V was trimmed by 0 bases and J by 6 bases, leaving 6 bases between them.

CDR3 loop: CASRDSTYEQYF. In DNA, the CDR3 is TGTGCCAGCCGGGACAGTACCTACGAGCAGTACTTC. This rearrangement joins TRBV28 to TRBJ2-7; the match to TRBD1 covers 7 bases. V gave up 8 bases and J gave up 2 bases; unmatched junction bases: 3. Germline lookup yields CDR1 MDHEN and CDR2 SYDVKM. There are 12 residues in the CDR3. The variable domain in full, with the rest retrieved from reference TRBV28 and TRBJ2-7, is DVKVTQSSRYLVKRTGEKVFLECVQDMDHENMFWYRQDPGLGLRLIYFSYDVKMKEKGDIPEGYSVSREKKERFSLILESASTNQTSMYLCASRDSTYEQYFGPGTRLTVT.

The rearrangement joins TRBV6-4 to TRBJ1-1; D is perhaps TRBD1 (6 bases). The CDR3 is 15 amino acids. CDR1 and CDR2 (germline): MRHNA, SNTAGT. V was shortened by 7 bases and J by 3 bases, with 18 bases between the two germline ends. The CDR3 protein is CASKRYRGSDTEAFF. In DNA, the CDR3 is TGTGCCAGCAAACGATATAGGGGGAGCGACACTGAAGCTTTCTTT.

J is TRBJ2-3 and V is TRBV6-1, with D hard to call. This CDR3 has 12 residues. Germline CDR1 and CDR2: MNHNS and SASEGT. V lost 2 bases and J lost 2, with 2 bases in between. The CDR3 reads CASSENTDTQYF. Written as DNA, the CDR3 is TGTGCCAGCAGTGAAAACACAGATACGCAGTATTTT.

The rearrangement links TRBV7-9 to TRBJ2-7; 7 positions match TRBD2. V dropped 5 bases and J dropped 5; count of bases not matched to a gene: 9. This CDR3 has 14 amino acids. The germline gives CDR1 SEHNR, CDR2 FQNEAQ (reference sequence). DNA of the CDR3: TGTGCCAGCAGCCCCCCCGCGGGAGCGGACGAGCAGTACTTC. This codes for CASSPPAGADEQYF.

The chain has TRBV6-1 and TRBJ2-1; D perhaps matches TRBD1 (5 bases). V lost 9 bases and J lost 8, with 14 bases in between. The CDR3 consists of 12 residues. The germline gives CDR1 MNHNS, CDR2 SASEGT. CDR3 sequence (DNA): TGTGCCAGTAACCAGGGAATTTATGAGCAGTTCTTC. Its translation: CASNQGIYEQFF.

The chain employs TRBV6-6 and TRBJ2-7; D may be TRBD1 or TRBD2 (5 bases each). Germline CDR1 MNHNY, CDR2 SVGAGI (reference sequence). The CDR3 totals 14 residues. The ends were cut back, 2 bases at V and 3 bases at J, with 11 bases in the middle. The CDR3 is CASSYGTDIYEQYF. CDR3 nucleotide sequence: TGTGCCAGCAGTTACGGGACGGATATCTACGAGCAGTACTTC.

The chain recombines TRBV19 with TRBJ2-5, with D perhaps TRBD2 (6 bases). The germline V gene encodes CDR1 LNHDA and CDR2 SQIVND (reference sequence). CDR3 length equals 12 residues. The ends were cut back, 10 bases at V and 5 bases at J, with 14 bases in the middle. As DNA, the CDR3 is TGTGCCATCGGGGTCGCGGGGGAGACCCAGTACTTC. Translating it yields CAIGVAGETQYF.

The chain joins TRBV29-1 to TRBJ2-7, with TRBD1 matching 9 bases. V shed 7 bases, J shed 1 base, and the junction held 5 bases outside the gene matches. From germline, CDR1 is SQVTM and CDR2 ANQGSEA. This CDR3 has 13 residues. CDR3 in DNA: TGCAGCGCCAGACAGGGGGTATCCTACGAGCAGTACTTC. Protein: CSARQGVSYEQYF.

This sequence joins TRBV5-6 and TRBJ1-2; TRBD1 matches 9 bases. Per the germline V gene, CDR1 is SGHDT and CDR2 is YYEEEE. The trim removed 3 bases at V and 4 bases at J, leaving 10 bases unmatched. This CDR3 is 16 amino acids long. The CDR3 nucleotides are TGTGCCAGCAGCTCTCCAGGACAGGGGACCGCCTATGGCTACACCTTC. It yields the protein CASSSPGQGTAYGYTF.

The CDR3 coding sequence is TGTGCCACCAGCAGAGTCGCGGGCGGGAGGGAGTACAATGAGCAGTTCTTC. Residues: CATSRVAGGREYNEQFF. The V call is TRBV15, the J call TRBJ2-1; TRBD2 matches at 9 bases. CDR3 size: 17 residues. Trimming removed 1 base from V and 4 bases from J; junction bases left unmatched: 8. Germline values: CDR1 LNHNV, CDR2 YYDKDF (reference sequence).

The V gene is TRBV5-5, the J gene TRBJ2-1, with 11 nucleotides matching TRBD2. CDR1 is SGHKS, CDR2 YYEKEE, per germline (reference sequence). The CDR3 length is 15 residues. J was trimmed by 5 bases and V by 4 bases; bases with no gene match: 5. The CDR3 is CASSILAGENNEQFF. The DNA for the CDR3 is TGTGCCAGCAGCATACTAGCGGGGGAGAACAATGAGCAGTTCTTC.

This clone was seen a few times. The chain recombines TRBV2 with TRBJ2-7; 9 positions agree with TRBD1. Unmatched junction bases numbered 3, after V lost 4 bases and J lost 2 bases. CDR1 and CDR2 (germline): SNHLY, FYNNEI. The length of the CDR3 is 14 residues. The CDR3 sequence is CASSVDRGTYEQYF. CDR3 bases: TGTGCCAGCAGTGTAGACAGGGGGACCTACGAGCAGTACTTC.

The CDR3 sequence is CASSPRQVRGETQYF. The CDR3 DNA reads as TGTGCCAGCTCACCGCGTCAAGTACGAGGGGAGACCCAGTACTTC. This chain joins TRBV18 and TRBJ2-5, with D perhaps TRBD2 (5 bases). In germline, CDR1 is KGHSH, CDR2 LQKENI. The length of the CDR3 is 15 residues. Trimming shortened V by 3 bases and J by 5 bases, and 16 bases separated the two germline ends.

V is TRBV7-2 and J is TRBJ2-7; D unresolved. This CDR3 is 12 amino acids long. Trimming removed 5 bases from V and 3 bases from J, with 8 bases in between. CDR1 is SGHTA and CDR2 is FQGNSA in the germline V gene. The chain's CDR3 is CASSVSDYEQYF. CDR3 DNA sequence: TGTGCCAGCAGCGTCTCGGACTACGAGCAGTACTTC.

The rearrangement uses TRBV7-7 and TRBJ2-2; TRBD2 is a possible D gene (5 bases). The germline V gene has CDR1 SSHAT and CDR2 FNYEAQ (reference sequence). The CDR3 is 13 amino acids. CDR3: CASAEYQVGELFF. The CDR3 nucleotides read TGTGCTAGCGCCGAGTACCAAGTCGGGGAGCTGTTTTTT. Based on the CDR3 plus reference TRBV7-7 and TRBJ2-2, the full variable domain is GAGVSQSPRYKVTKRGQDVTLRCDPISSHATLYWYQQALGQGPEFLTYFNYEAQPDKSGLPSDRFSAERPEGSISTLTIQRTEQRDSAMYRCASAEYQVGELFFGEGSRLTVL.

This clone was recorded only once. The chain carries TRBV7-9 and TRBJ2-7, with D tentatively TRBD1 or TRBD2 (5 bases each). The V end was cut by 4 bases, the J end by 4 bases, with 20 bases between. The CDR3 sequence is 16 residues long. From germline, CDR1 is SEHNR and CDR2 FQNEAQ (reference sequence). The CDR3 reads CASSSLRGKKIYEQYF. The CDR3 coding sequence is TGTGCCAGCAGCTCCCTCCGGGGCAAAAAGATTTACGAGCAGTACTTC. The variable domain in full, completed from reference TRBV7-9 and TRBJ2-7, reads DTGVSQNPRHKITKRGQNVTFRCDPISEHNRLYWYRQTLGQGPEFLTYFQNEAQLEKSRLLSDRFSAERPKGSFSTLEIQRTEQGDSAMYLCASSSLRGKKIYEQYFGPGTRLTVT.

The genes are TRBV2 and TRBJ2-2; the match to TRBD2 covers 12 bases. V shed 4 bases and J 7 bases; nucleotides not matched to a gene: 7. The length of the CDR3 is 16 residues. Germline V gives CDR1 SNHLY, CDR2 FYNNEI. The CDR3 reads CASSGLAGVGSGELFF. In DNA form, the CDR3 reads TGTGCCAGCAGTGGACTAGCGGGAGTGGGTAGCGGGGAGCTGTTTTTT.

The chain has TRBV5-6 and TRBJ2-5, with 9 bases matching TRBD2. Germline CDR1 is SGHDT and CDR2 is YYEEEE. This CDR3 comprises 15 residues. J was trimmed by 2 bases and V by 4 bases; bases with no gene match: 6. CDR3 region: CASSRLAGQQETQYF. The CDR3 nucleotides read TGTGCCAGCAGCCGGCTAGCGGGGCAACAAGAGACCCAGTACTTC.

The chain uses TRBV5-4 and TRBJ1-4, with D maybe TRBD1 (6 bases). The CDR3 totals 14 residues. CDR1 is SGHNT and CDR2 is YYREEE in the germline V gene (reference sequence). V dropped 2 bases and J dropped 8 bases, with 13 bases sitting between them. CDR3 sequence: CASSLGGVGEKLFF. The DNA of the CDR3 is TGTGCCAGCAGCTTAGGGGGAGTGGGAGAAAAACTGTTTTTT.

The rearrangement joins TRBV6-1 to TRBJ2-3; 13 bases match TRBD2. The germline V gene encodes CDR1 MNHNS and CDR2 SASEGT. The CDR3 consists of 17 residues. Unmatched junction bases numbered 7, after V lost 4 bases and J lost 3 bases. The CDR3 bases are TGTGCCAGCAGTGCGGGACTAGCGGGGTGGGTGACAGATACGCAGTATTTT. It yields the protein CASSAGLAGWVTDTQYF.

This chain uses TRBV7-9 with TRBJ1-3, with D unclear. V was trimmed by 5 bases and J by 0 bases, leaving 14 bases between them. Germline CDR1 is SEHNR and CDR2 is FQNEAQ (reference sequence). The CDR3 consists of 16 residues. This chain's CDR3 is CASSPRRASSGNTIYF. CDR3 sequence (DNA): TGTGCCAGCAGCCCCCGGAGAGCGAGCTCTGGAAACACCATATATTTT.

This chain links TRBV13 with TRBJ2-2, with D uncertain. CDR1 is PRHDT and CDR2 is FYEKMQ in the germline V gene (reference sequence). The CDR3 covers 13 residues. The V end was cut by 3 bases, the J end by 4 bases, with 6 bases between. CDR3 protein: CASSLTLTGELFF. CDR3 nucleotide sequence: TGTGCCAGCAGCTTGACTCTCACCGGGGAGCTGTTTTTT.

The chain couples TRBV6-1 to TRBJ1-3; TRBD1 matches at 8 bases. The CDR3 consists of 14 residues. Germline CDR1 and CDR2: MNHNS and SASEGT. The ends lost 5 bases at V and 2 bases at J; junction bases unmatched: 2. CDR3 in DNA: TGTGCCAGCAGTCTGACAGGGGCTGGAAACACCATATATTTT. As protein: CASSLTGAGNTIYF.